The 22 T cell receptor beta chains below come from one sample, sequenced in a study of cytomegalovirus exposure and HLA in healthy donors. Primers for the PCR totalled 60 Vbeta and 13 Jbeta. TCRdb's table, derived via immunoSEQ multiplex PCR, lists solely in-frame clones and lacks some. The sample contains some 170,000 clones, 60% to 80% of which appear only once. Sample: PBMCs. The source of these receptors is a man aged 35-49 years in good health and CMV-seropositive.

This chain joins TRBV27 and TRBJ2-2; 10 bases map to TRBD2. CDR3 length: 16 residues. Looked up from germline, CDR1 is MNHEY and CDR2 is SMNVEV (reference sequence). The ends lost 3 bases at V and 3 bases at J; junction bases unmatched: 4. The DNA for the CDR3 is TGTGCCAGCAGTTTTAGCGGGAGGTGGTACACCGGGGAGCTGTTTTTT. Translation: CASSFSGRWYTGELFF.

As for this clone: Other DNA sequences in this specimen translate into the identical CDR3. The rearrangement links TRBV28 to TRBJ1-5, with no clear D. CDR1 and CDR2 from the germline V gene are MDHEN and SYDVKM. This CDR3 has 11 residues. Trimming shortened V by 3 bases and J by 10 bases, and 7 bases separated the two germline ends. This CDR3 reads CASSLREPQHF. The CDR3 nucleotides read TGTGCCAGCAGTTTGCGGGAACCCCAGCATTTT.

J is TRBJ2-7 and V is TRBV5-4, with D maybe TRBD2 (6 bases). CDR3 length: 17 amino acids. Trimming took off 0 bases at V and 3 bases at J, with 19 bases between the two ends. Per the germline V gene, CDR1 is SGHNT and CDR2 is YYREEE (reference sequence). This CDR3 reads CASSLAGGVGGDYEQYF. Here the CDR3 DNA reads TGTGCCAGCAGCTTGGCCGGAGGAGTCGGAGGGGACTACGAGCAGTACTTC.

CDR3 DNA: TGTGCCAGCAGCCTCCGTCGTATCCACACCGGGGAGCTGTTTTTT. It yields the protein CASSLRRIHTGELFF. This chain connects TRBV28 to TRBJ2-2, with D hard to call. Trimming stripped 6 bases from V and 3 bases from J, with 14 bases between. The CDR3 covers 15 residues. Germline V gene sequence: CDR1 MDHEN, CDR2 SYDVKM.

The chain uses TRBV4-1 and TRBJ2-1; 11 nucleotides agree with TRBD2. The CDR3 totals 20 residues. CDR1 is MGHRA, CDR2 YSYEKL, per germline. Germline trimming cut 1 base from V and 3 bases from J; bases unmatched to any gene: 14. The CDR3 loop is CASSQVKLAGVQFDYNEQFF. The CDR3 DNA reads TGCGCCAGCAGCCAAGTCAAACTAGCGGGGGTACAGTTCGACTACAATGAGCAGTTCTTC.

This chain joins TRBV7-3 and TRBJ2-7, with 14 bases matching TRBD2. With 5 bases clipped from V and 6 bases from J, the junction kept 3 bases outside the gene matches. The germline gives CDR1 SGHTA, CDR2 FQGTGA. This CDR3 has 14 amino acids. This CDR3 reads CASSPGTSGSEQYF. As DNA, the CDR3 is TGTGCCAGCAGCCCCGGGACTAGCGGGAGCGAGCAGTACTTC.

The rearrangement joins TRBV2 to TRBJ2-1, with D possibly TRBD1 on 6 matching bases. This CDR3 is 13 amino acids long. Trimming left V 6 bases short and J 7 bases short, with 13 bases between. Germline assignment: CDR1 SNHLY and CDR2 FYNNEI. Here the CDR3 DNA reads TGTGCCAGCAGGTACAACAGGGAAAATGAGCAGTTCTTC. It specifies CASRYNRENEQFF.

The chain links TRBV10-2 to TRBJ1-5, with 8 bases identical to TRBD1. Unmatched junction bases numbered 12, after V lost 6 bases and J lost 11 bases. Germline V gene lookup returns CDR1 WSHSY and CDR2 SAAADI. There are 14 residues in the CDR3. CDR3 sequence (DNA): TGCGCCAGCAGACATCCGGGACAGGAAGAGGCCCAGCATTTT. Amino acids: CASRHPGQEEAQHF.

This chain uses TRBV10-2 with TRBJ2-1; D might be TRBD2 (5 bases). The ends were cut back, 0 bases at V and 2 bases at J, with 5 bases in the middle. The CDR3 covers 14 residues. In germline, CDR1 is WSHSY, CDR2 SAAADI. The CDR3 here is CASSESRAYNEQFF. The CDR3 coding sequence is TGCGCCAGCAGTGAGTCGAGGGCCTACAATGAGCAGTTCTTC.

The rearrangement joins TRBV7-9 to TRBJ2-7, with 7 bases matching TRBD2. With 5 bases clipped from V and 0 bases from J, the junction kept 4 bases outside the gene matches. The CDR3 is 14 residues long. Germline CDR1 SEHNR, CDR2 FQNEAQ (reference sequence). CDR3: CASSQGLDSYEQYF. CDR3 DNA sequence: TGTGCCAGCAGCCAAGGACTAGACTCCTACGAGCAGTACTTC.

The CDR3 loop reads CASSLPFGNTEAFF. The CDR3 DNA is TGCGCCAGCAGCTTACCTTTCGGGAACACTGAAGCTTTCTTT. The chain uses TRBV5-1 and TRBJ1-1; no firm D call. The CDR3 loop spans 14 amino acids. The V gene's germline CDR1 is SGHRS and CDR2 YFSETQ. Trimming pared 2 bases from V and 1 base from J, leaving 9 bases between.

The chain carries TRBV6-1 and TRBJ1-5; D not certain. The ends were cut back, 2 bases at V and 2 bases at J, with 7 bases in the middle. CDR1 is MNHNS, CDR2 SASEGT, per germline. This CDR3 is built from 14 residues. In DNA, the CDR3 is TGTGCCAGCAGTGAAAACGCGGGCAATCAGCCCCAGCATTTT. This codes for CASSENAGNQPQHF.

The chain carries TRBV27 and TRBJ2-3; TRBD2 aligns across 12 bases. V lost 6 bases to trimming and J lost 4 bases; unmatched junction nucleotides: 5. Germline V gene data show CDR1 as MNHEY and CDR2 as SMNVEV (reference sequence). The CDR3 totals 15 residues. DNA for the CDR3: TGTGCCAGCAGATGGACTAGCGGGATCCCAGATACGCAGTATTTT. Residues: CASRWTSGIPDTQYF.

The gene calls are TRBV6-1 and TRBJ2-1, with D possibly TRBD1 on 5 matching bases. This CDR3 has 16 residues. Trimming stripped 5 bases from V and 7 bases from J, with 21 bases between. Germline V CDR1 and CDR2: MNHNS, SASEGT. CDR3 loop: CASSKETEAHWNEQFF. CDR3 nucleotide sequence: TGTGCCAGCAGTAAAGAGACAGAGGCCCATTGGAATGAGCAGTTCTTC.

The genes are TRBV7-2 and TRBJ2-5; 8 nucleotides align to TRBD2. The CDR3 runs 17 residues. Germline V gives CDR1 SGHTA, CDR2 FQGNSA. V lost 0 bases and J lost 5; bases outside the gene matches: 11. Written as DNA, the CDR3 is TGTGCCAGCAGCTTAGCATCTCGGGAGGGGGGCACTGAGACCCAGTACTTC. It specifies CASSLASREGGTETQYF.

The chain's CDR3 is CATSRSPSSYEQYF. In nucleotides, the CDR3 is TGTGCCACCAGCAGATCCCCGAGCTCCTACGAGCAGTACTTC. The chain links TRBV15 to TRBJ2-7; D is unresolved. The CDR3 is 14 amino acids. Trimming took 2 bases from V and 0 from J, leaving 8 bases between them. Germline values: CDR1 LNHNV, CDR2 YYDKDF (reference sequence).

J is TRBJ2-2 and V is TRBV9, with a tentative D call TRBD2 (5 bases). The CDR3 has 18 amino acids. V dropped 3 bases and J dropped 0 bases, with 18 bases sitting between them. CDR1 SGDLS and CDR2 YYNGEE come from the germline V gene. The CDR3 DNA reads as TGTGCCAGCAGCGCCCTGCGAGGAAGGAGGTCGAACACCGGGGAGCTGTTTTTT. Translation: CASSALRGRRSNTGELFF.

The chain recombines TRBV2 with TRBJ1-6; D is undetermined. This CDR3 contains 15 residues. Germline V lookup: CDR1 SNHLY, CDR2 FYNNEI. The V end was cut by 3 bases, the J end by 6 bases, with 12 bases between. The CDR3 DNA reads TGTGCCAGCAGTGATACCGGGTCGGTTAATTCACCCCTCCACTTT. It codes for CASSDTGSVNSPLHF.

The chain has TRBV5-4 and TRBJ1-1; TRBD1 matches 7 bases. In germline, CDR1 is SGHNT, CDR2 YYREEE (reference sequence). The CDR3 spans 14 residues. V lost 3 bases and J lost 3; bases outside the gene matches: 5. The DNA for the CDR3 is TGTGCCAGCAGCTGGACAGGTTTGGACACTGAAGCTTTCTTT. This encodes CASSWTGLDTEAFF.

V is TRBV15 and J is TRBJ2-3, with D perhaps TRBD1 (5 bases). Per germline, CDR1 LNHNV and CDR2 YYDKDF (reference sequence). V lost 1 base and J lost 1, with 12 bases in between. The CDR3 spans 16 residues. The CDR3 here is CATSRAGRLRTDTQYF. DNA of the CDR3: TGTGCCACCAGCAGAGCAGGGCGGTTGCGCACAGATACGCAGTATTTT.

This chain uses TRBV6-1 with TRBJ2-3; maybe TRBD2 (5 bases). Between the trimmed V and J ends, which lost 10 bases and 0 bases, there was a span of 8 bases. The CDR3 length is 12 residues. CDR1 and CDR2 (germline): MNHNS, SASEGT. CDR3 sequence: CATRTSTDTQYF. In DNA, the CDR3 is TGTGCCACCAGGACTAGCACAGATACGCAGTATTTT.

The chain recombines TRBV7-9 with TRBJ2-1; 14 nucleotides align to TRBD2. The CDR3 contains 16 residues. Trimming at V came to 4 bases and at J to 9 bases, leaving 8 bases not matched to a gene. Germline CDR1 SEHNR, CDR2 FQNEAQ (reference sequence). The CDR3 protein is CASSSRGLAGVSEQFF. The CDR3 DNA sequence: TGTGCCAGCAGCTCGAGGGGACTAGCGGGAGTGTCTGAGCAGTTCTTC.